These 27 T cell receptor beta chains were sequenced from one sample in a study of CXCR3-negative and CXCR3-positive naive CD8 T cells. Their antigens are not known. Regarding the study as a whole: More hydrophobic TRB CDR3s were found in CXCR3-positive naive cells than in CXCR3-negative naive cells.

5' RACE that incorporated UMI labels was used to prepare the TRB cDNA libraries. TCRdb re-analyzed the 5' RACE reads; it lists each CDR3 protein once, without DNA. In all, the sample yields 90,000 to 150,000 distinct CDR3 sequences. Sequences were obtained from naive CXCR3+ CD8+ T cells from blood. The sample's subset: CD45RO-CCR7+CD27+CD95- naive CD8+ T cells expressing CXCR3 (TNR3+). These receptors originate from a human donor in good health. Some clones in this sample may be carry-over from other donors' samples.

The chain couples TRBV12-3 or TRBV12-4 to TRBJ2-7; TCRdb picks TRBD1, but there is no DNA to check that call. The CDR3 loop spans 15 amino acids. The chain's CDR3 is CASSLGYGQGTEQYF.

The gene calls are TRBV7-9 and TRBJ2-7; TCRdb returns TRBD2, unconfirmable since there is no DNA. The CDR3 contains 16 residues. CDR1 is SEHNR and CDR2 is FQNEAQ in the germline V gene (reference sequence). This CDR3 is CASSPNTPGLFHEQYF.

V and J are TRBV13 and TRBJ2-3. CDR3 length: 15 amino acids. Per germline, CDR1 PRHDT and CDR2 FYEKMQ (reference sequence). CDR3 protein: CASSIKAIRTDTQYF. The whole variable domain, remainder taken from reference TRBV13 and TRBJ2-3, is AAGVIQSPRHLIKEKRETATLKCYPIPRHDTVYWYQQGPGQDPQFLISFYEKMQSDKGSIPDRFSAQQFSDYHSELNMSSLELGDSALYFCASSIKAIRTDTQYFGPGTRLTVL.

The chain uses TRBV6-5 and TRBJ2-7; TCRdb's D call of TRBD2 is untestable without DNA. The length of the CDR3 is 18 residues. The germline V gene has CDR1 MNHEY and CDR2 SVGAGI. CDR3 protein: CASSSSLPLGSVPYEQYF.

This CDR3 reads CASSQVYSSNQPQHF. The chain joins TRBV4-3 to TRBJ1-5. The germline V gene encodes CDR1 LGHNA and CDR2 YSLEER. The CDR3 length is 15 residues.

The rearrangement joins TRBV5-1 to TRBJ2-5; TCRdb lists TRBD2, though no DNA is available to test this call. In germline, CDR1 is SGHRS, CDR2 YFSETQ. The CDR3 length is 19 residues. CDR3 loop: CASSLAGLAGDMYQETQYF.

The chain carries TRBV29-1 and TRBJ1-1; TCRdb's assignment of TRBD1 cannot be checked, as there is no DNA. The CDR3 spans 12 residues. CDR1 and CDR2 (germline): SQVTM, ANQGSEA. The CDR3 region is CSAGAGYTEAFF.

The CDR3 loop is CSVVMREGRNEQFF. The chain joins TRBV29-1 to TRBJ2-1; TCRdb gives TRBD2 as the D gene, but with no DNA this cannot be confirmed. The CDR3 spans 14 residues. Germline CDR1 is SQVTM and CDR2 is ANQGSEA.

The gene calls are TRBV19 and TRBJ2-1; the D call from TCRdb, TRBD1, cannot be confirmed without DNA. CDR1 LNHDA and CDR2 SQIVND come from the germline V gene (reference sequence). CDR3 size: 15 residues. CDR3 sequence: CASSMVPGAMNEQFF.

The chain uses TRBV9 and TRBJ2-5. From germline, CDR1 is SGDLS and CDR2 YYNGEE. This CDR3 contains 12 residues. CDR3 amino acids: CASSLKGNEQFF. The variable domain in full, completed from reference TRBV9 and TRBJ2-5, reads DSGVTQTPKHLITATGQRVTLRCSPRSGDLSVYWYQQSLDQGLQFLIQYYNGEERAKGNILERFSAQQFPDLHSELNLSSLELGDSALYFCASSLKGNEQFFGPGTRLLVL.

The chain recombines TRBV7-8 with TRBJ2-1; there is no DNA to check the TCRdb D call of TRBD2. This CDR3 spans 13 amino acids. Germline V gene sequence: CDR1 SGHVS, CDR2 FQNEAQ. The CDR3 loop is CASRTSGYNEQFF.

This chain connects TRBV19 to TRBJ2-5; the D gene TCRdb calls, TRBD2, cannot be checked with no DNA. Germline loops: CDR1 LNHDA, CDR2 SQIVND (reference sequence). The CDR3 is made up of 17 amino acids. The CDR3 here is CASSIPSSGGPQETQYF.

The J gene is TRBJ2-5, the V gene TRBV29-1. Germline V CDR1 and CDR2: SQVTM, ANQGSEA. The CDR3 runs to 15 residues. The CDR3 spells CSVEDFTVFGETQYF. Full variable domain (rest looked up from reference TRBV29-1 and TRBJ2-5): SAVISQKPSRDICQRGTSLTIQCQVDSQVTMMFWYRQQPGQSLTLIATANQGSEATYESGFVIDKFPISRPNLTFSTLTVSNMSPEDSSIYLCSVEDFTVFGETQYFGPGTRLLVL.

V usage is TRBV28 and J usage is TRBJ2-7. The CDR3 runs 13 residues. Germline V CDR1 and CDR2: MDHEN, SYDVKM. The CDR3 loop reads CATSLSGNYEQYF.

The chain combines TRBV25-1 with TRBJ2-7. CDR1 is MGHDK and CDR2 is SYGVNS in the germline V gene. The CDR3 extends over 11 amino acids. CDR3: CASSEYFEQYF.

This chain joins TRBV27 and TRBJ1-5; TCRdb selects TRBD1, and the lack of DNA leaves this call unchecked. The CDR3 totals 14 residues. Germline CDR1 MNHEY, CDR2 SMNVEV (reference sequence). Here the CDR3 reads CASRTGQYNQPQHF.

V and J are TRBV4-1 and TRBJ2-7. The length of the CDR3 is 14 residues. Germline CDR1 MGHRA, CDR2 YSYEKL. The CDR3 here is CASSQDVRAYEQYF.

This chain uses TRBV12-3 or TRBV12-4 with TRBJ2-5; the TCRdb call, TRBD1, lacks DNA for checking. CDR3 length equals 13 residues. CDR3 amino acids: CASRDSPRETQYF.

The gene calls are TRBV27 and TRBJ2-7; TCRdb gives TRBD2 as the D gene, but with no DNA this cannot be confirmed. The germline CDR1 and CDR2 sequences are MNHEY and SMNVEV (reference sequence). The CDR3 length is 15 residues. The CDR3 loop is CASSSRASGAYEQYF.

The CDR3 reads CASSLSDSFAGYTF. The J gene is TRBJ1-2, the V gene TRBV5-1; the D gene TCRdb calls, TRBD1, cannot be checked with no DNA. CDR1 and CDR2 (germline): SGHRS, YFSETQ. This CDR3 has 14 residues.

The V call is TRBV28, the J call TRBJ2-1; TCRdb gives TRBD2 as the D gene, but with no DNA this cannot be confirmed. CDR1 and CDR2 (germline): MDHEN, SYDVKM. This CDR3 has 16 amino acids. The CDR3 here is CASSPKGLAGGHEQFF.

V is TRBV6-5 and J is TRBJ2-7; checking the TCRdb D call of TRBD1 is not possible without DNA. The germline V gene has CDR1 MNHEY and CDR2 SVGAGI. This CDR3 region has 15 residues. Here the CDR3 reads CASSYGGTGDFEQYF.

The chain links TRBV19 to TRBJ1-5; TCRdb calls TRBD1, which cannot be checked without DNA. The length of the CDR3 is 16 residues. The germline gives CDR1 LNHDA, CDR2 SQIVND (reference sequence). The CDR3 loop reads CASSPGAPVGNQPQHF. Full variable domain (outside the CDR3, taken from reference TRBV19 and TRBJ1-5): DGGITQSPKYLFRKEGQNVTLSCEQNLNHDAMYWYRQDPGQGLRLIYYSQIVNDFQKGDIAEGYSVSREKKESFPLTVTSAQKNPTAFYLCASSPGAPVGNQPQHFGDGTRLSIL.

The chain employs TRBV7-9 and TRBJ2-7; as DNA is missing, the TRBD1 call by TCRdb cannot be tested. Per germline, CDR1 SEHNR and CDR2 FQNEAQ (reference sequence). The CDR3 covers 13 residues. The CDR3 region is CASSPTPTYEQYF.

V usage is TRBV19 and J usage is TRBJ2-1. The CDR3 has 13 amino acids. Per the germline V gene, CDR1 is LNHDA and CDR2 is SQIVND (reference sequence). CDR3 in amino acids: CATRGISYNEQFF.

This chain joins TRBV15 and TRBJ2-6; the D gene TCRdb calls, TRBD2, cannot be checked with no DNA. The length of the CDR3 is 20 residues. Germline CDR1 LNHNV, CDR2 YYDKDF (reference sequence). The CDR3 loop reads CATSRDLRETTSSGANVLTF.

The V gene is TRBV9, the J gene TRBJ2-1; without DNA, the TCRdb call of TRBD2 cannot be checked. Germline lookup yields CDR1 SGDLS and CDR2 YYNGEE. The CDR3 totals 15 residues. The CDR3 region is CASSVRSGGYNEQFF.